The 26 T cell receptor beta chains reported below all come from one sample, sequenced in a study of human T cells and chemical hapten exposure. The time point here: patch test 2, 6 weeks after DPC sensitization. As for treatment: therapeutic diphenylcyclopropenone sensitization with weekly scalp DPC. TCRdb called the RACE reads again in MiXCR, with one record for every CDR3 protein. This table holds about 110,000 distinct CDR3 sequences, roughly a tenth found once. Sample: whole blood, taken in connection with sensitization to the hapten diphenylcyclopropenone (DPC). The receptors stem from a woman aged 35 to 49 with alopecia areata. Some clones in this sample may be carry-over from other donors' samples.

This clonotype was recorded at least ten times. The chain recombines TRBV6-1 with TRBJ1-2; a possible D gene is TRBD1 (6 bases). There are 12 residues in the CDR3. Germline CDR1 reads MNHNS; CDR2 reads SASEGT. V gave up 7 bases and J gave up 1 base, with 7 bases separating them. The CDR3 DNA follows: TGTGCCAGCAAGGACAGTAACTATGGCTACACCTTC. Protein: CASKDSNYGYTF.

This clonotype turned up a few times. The chain couples TRBV4-2 to TRBJ2-1; 7 bases agree with TRBD2. The CDR3 has 16 amino acids. Germline V gene sequence: CDR1 LGHNA, CDR2 YNFKEQ. J was trimmed by 5 bases and V by 3 bases; bases with no gene match: 10. CDR3 DNA sequence: TGTGCCAGCAGCCAGGGGGGAGGGAAGAACAACAATGAGCAGTTCTTC. It translates to CASSQGGGKNNNEQFF.

The chain combines TRBV12-3 or TRBV12-4 with TRBJ1-5; D is perhaps TRBD1 (5 bases). Trimming shortened V by 5 bases and J by 9 bases, and 11 bases separated the two germline ends. The CDR3 length is 12 residues. This CDR3 reads CASSNMGGPQHF. Here the CDR3 DNA reads TGTGCCAGCAGTAACATGGGGGGGCCCCAGCATTTT.

The table lists this clonotype with many counts. This chain joins TRBV6-5 and TRBJ1-5; D remains unclear. This CDR3 has 13 amino acids. In germline, CDR1 is MNHEY, CDR2 SVGAGI. V was shortened by 6 bases and J by 3 bases, with 9 bases between the two germline ends. CDR3 in amino acids: CASSLIINQPQHF. The CDR3 nucleotides are TGTGCCAGCAGCCTGATAATCAATCAGCCCCAGCATTTT.

The chain combines TRBV12-3 or TRBV12-4 with TRBJ1-2, with no clear D. Trimming stripped 3 bases from V and 6 bases from J, with 17 bases between. CDR3 size: 15 residues. CDR3 DNA: TGTGCCAGCAGTTTTCGTTGGACTCGGAGGCATGGCTACACCTTC. Translating gives CASSFRWTRRHGYTF.

V usage is TRBV2 and J usage is TRBJ2-7; tentative D call: TRBD1 (5 bases). The CDR3 has 14 residues. V dropped 4 bases and J dropped 0 bases, with 10 bases sitting between them. Germline assignment: CDR1 SNHLY and CDR2 FYNNEI. CDR3 region: CASSVGQSSYEQYF. For the CDR3, the DNA is TGTGCCAGCAGTGTGGGGCAAAGCTCCTACGAGCAGTACTTC.

This clonotype came up many times. The J gene is TRBJ1-5, the V gene TRBV30; D call uncertain. Germline assignment: CDR1 GTSNPN and CDR2 SVGIG (reference sequence). CDR3 length: 15 amino acids. V lost 0 bases and J lost 3, with 12 bases in between. CDR3 sequence: CAWSVRGSLNQPQHF. DNA of the CDR3: TGTGCCTGGAGTGTACGGGGAAGCCTCAATCAGCCCCAGCATTTT.

The chain recombines TRBV6-2 or TRBV6-3 with TRBJ2-2; maybe TRBD2 (5 bases). The germline V and J ends were trimmed by 6 bases and 0 bases, with 11 bases remaining between them. The CDR3 contains 15 residues. Germline V gives CDR1 MNHEY, CDR2 SVGEGT. As DNA, the CDR3 is TGTGCCAGCAGCCTTACCGGGACGAACACCGGGGAGCTGTTTTTT. Protein product: CASSLTGTNTGELFF.

V gene TRBV7-8 combines with J gene TRBJ2-3; 7 bases agree with TRBD2. Per germline, CDR1 SGHVS and CDR2 FQNEAQ. J lost 4 bases, V lost 4 bases, and 14 bases had no gene match. CDR3 length: 17 amino acids. The CDR3 DNA reads as TGTGCCAGCAGCTCCTTTAGCGGGCGCGCGGGATCAGATACGCAGTATTTT. This encodes CASSSFSGRAGSDTQYF.

This chain joins TRBV18 and TRBJ2-3; tentatively, D is TRBD2 (6 bases). The germline V gene encodes CDR1 KGHSH and CDR2 LQKENI. There are 14 residues in the CDR3. Trimming took off 6 bases at V and 4 bases at J, with 14 bases between the two ends. As DNA, the CDR3 is TGTGCCAGCTCTCCGACTAGTGGCTCAGATACGCAGTATTTT. The encoded protein is CASSPTSGSDTQYF.

The sample holds many counts of this clonotype. This chain uses TRBV7-2 with TRBJ1-2; 9 bases are a match to TRBD1. The CDR3 consists of 14 residues. Unmatched junction bases numbered 5, after V lost 5 bases and J lost 4 bases. Germline V gene sequence: CDR1 SGHTA, CDR2 FQGNSA. The CDR3, as DNA: TGTGCCAGCAGCCAGGGACAGGGTGGCTATGGCTACACCTTC. Its protein product is CASSQGQGGYGYTF.

Many counts were recorded for this clonotype. V usage is TRBV3-1 and J usage is TRBJ2-1; D call uncertain. Trimming took off 0 bases at V and 0 bases at J, with 12 bases between the two ends. The germline CDR1 and CDR2 sequences are LGHDT and YNNKEL (reference sequence). This CDR3 has 17 residues. CDR3 DNA: TGTGCCAGCAGCCAAGATGGCGGCTGGAGCTCCTACAATGAGCAGTTCTTC. It is translated as CASSQDGGWSSYNEQFF.

In its sample, this clonotype was seen many times. The chain employs TRBV7-8 and TRBJ2-3, with 7 nucleotides matching TRBD1. CDR1 SGHVS and CDR2 FQNEAQ come from the germline V gene. The junction had 12 bases not matched to a gene; V was cut back by 6 bases and J by 3 bases. This CDR3 region has 16 residues. The CDR3 sequence: CASRVTGHGATDTQYF. The CDR3, as DNA: TGTGCCAGCAGAGTGACAGGGCATGGGGCGACAGATACGCAGTATTTT.

The chain links TRBV7-8 to TRBJ2-2; D might be TRBD1 (6 bases). The CDR3 has 15 residues. The V gene's germline CDR1 is SGHVS and CDR2 FQNEAQ. Trimming took 8 bases from V and 4 from J, leaving 17 bases between them. The CDR3 protein is CASPPPRGTTGELFF. The CDR3, as DNA: TGTGCCAGCCCACCCCCAAGGGGGACCACCGGGGAGCTGTTTTTT.

This clonotype has more than one count but fewer than ten. The gene calls are TRBV14 and TRBJ2-3, with D perhaps TRBD1 (6 bases). The germline V gene encodes CDR1 SGHDN and CDR2 FVKESK. V lost 0 bases and J lost 5, with 12 bases in between. CDR3 length: 15 residues. This CDR3 reads CASSQDQQGRDTQYF. In nucleotides, the CDR3 is TGTGCCAGCAGCCAAGATCAACAGGGTAGAGATACGCAGTATTTT.

In this sample, this clonotype turned up a few times. The chain combines TRBV13 with TRBJ1-2, with 7 positions matching TRBD1. Trimming cost V 4 bases and J 6 bases; bases outside gene matches: 8. The CDR3 extends over 14 amino acids. Per the germline V gene, CDR1 is PRHDT and CDR2 is FYEKMQ (reference sequence). This chain's CDR3 is CASSSERGRHGYTF. CDR3 DNA sequence: TGTGCCAGCAGCTCCGAGAGGGGGCGACATGGCTACACCTTC.

The sample holds many counts of this clonotype. The chain couples TRBV18 to TRBJ1-1, with 7 bases that match TRBD1. V lost 6 bases and J lost 6; bases outside the gene matches: 10. Germline loops: CDR1 KGHSH, CDR2 LQKENI. The CDR3 is 14 amino acids. The CDR3 region is CASSDSGTAPEAFF. The CDR3 DNA sequence: TGTGCCAGCTCTGATTCGGGGACAGCTCCTGAAGCTTTCTTT. Full variable domain (remainder filled in from reference TRBV18 and TRBJ1-1): NAGVMQNPRHLVRRRGQEARLRCSPMKGHSHVYWYRQLPEEGLKFMVYLQKENIIDESGMPKERFSAEFPKEGPSILRIQQVVRGDSAAYFCASSDSGTAPEAFFGQGTRLTVV.

The sample holds many counts of this clonotype. This chain uses TRBV6-2 or TRBV6-3 with TRBJ1-1; 8 nucleotides line up with TRBD1. V shed 6 bases and J 5 bases; nucleotides not matched to a gene: 8. This CDR3 is built from 14 residues. The germline V gene has CDR1 MNHEY and CDR2 SVGEGT. CDR3 nucleotide sequence: TGTGCCAGCAGCGAACAGGGGGAGCGTACTGAAGCTTTCTTT. Protein product: CASSEQGERTEAFF.

This clonotype was seen repeatedly, ten times or more. This sequence joins TRBV2 and TRBJ2-3, with D hard to call. The germline CDR1 and CDR2 sequences are SNHLY and FYNNEI. This CDR3 is 15 amino acids long. V gave up 4 bases and J gave up 8 bases, with 19 bases separating them. CDR3 residues: CASSGNRIPTSTQYF. CDR3 DNA: TGTGCCAGCAGTGGAAATAGGATTCCCACATCTACGCAGTATTTT.

This clonotype was found many times. The rearrangement links TRBV29-1 to TRBJ1-3, with D possibly matching TRBD1 (5 bases). This CDR3 has 14 residues. In germline, CDR1 is SQVTM, CDR2 ANQGSEA. Trimming stripped 7 bases from V and 4 bases from J, with 17 bases between. Here the CDR3 DNA reads TGCAGCGCCAAGGCCGGGACCGTCGGAAACACCATATATTTT. The encoded protein is CSAKAGTVGNTIYF.

This clonotype was observed many times. The chain is built from TRBV29-1 and TRBJ2-1; a possible D gene is TRBD2 (6 bases). V lost 8 bases, J lost 7 bases, and 21 bases lay in between. CDR1 and CDR2 from the germline V gene are SQVTM and ANQGSEA. CDR3 length: 14 amino acids. This CDR3 reads CSPLRTDYRNEQFF. Here the CDR3 DNA reads TGCAGCCCTCTCCGAACGGACTACCGGAATGAGCAGTTCTTC.

The genes are TRBV6-5 and TRBJ1-1, with no clear D. Germline values: CDR1 MNHEY, CDR2 SVGAGI. The CDR3 runs 13 residues. Trimming stripped 5 bases from V and 1 base from J, with 8 bases between. CDR3 sequence (DNA): TGTGCCAGCAGTACACTAGGGAACACTGAAGCTTTCTTT. It specifies CASSTLGNTEAFF.

This sequence joins TRBV12-3 or TRBV12-4 and TRBJ2-1; 8 bases are a match to TRBD2. Trimming removed 7 bases from V and 10 bases from J; junction bases left unmatched: 18. CDR3 length: 16 residues. The CDR3 DNA follows: TGTGCCAGCATCAAAGACCCGGGACTAGGGCAGGGGGAGCAGTTCTTC. Translation: CASIKDPGLGQGEQFF.

This clonotype was counted many times. The V call is TRBV7-9, the J call TRBJ1-5; TRBD1 agrees at 8 bases. In germline, CDR1 is SEHNR, CDR2 FQNEAQ (reference sequence). CDR3 length equals 17 residues. J gave up 0 bases and V 4 bases, and 8 bases lay outside the gene matches. CDR3 protein: CASSSWTGRNSNQPQHF. The CDR3 coding sequence is TGTGCCAGCAGCTCTTGGACAGGGAGAAATAGCAATCAGCCCCAGCATTTT.

Ten or more counts support this clonotype. The chain uses TRBV6-2 or TRBV6-3 and TRBJ1-5; D remains unclear. This CDR3 has 11 residues. Trimming took 8 bases from V and 3 from J, leaving 5 bases between them. Germline CDR1 reads MNHEY; CDR2 reads SVGEGT. CDR3 protein: CASGNNQPQHF. DNA for the CDR3: TGTGCCAGCGGTAACAATCAGCCCCAGCATTTT.

The sample holds a few counts of this clonotype. This chain uses TRBV6-6 with TRBJ2-1; D is unclear. V shed 6 bases and J shed 3 bases, with 9 bases lying between them. From germline, CDR1 is MNHNY and CDR2 SVGAGI (reference sequence). This CDR3 spans 13 amino acids. The CDR3 coding sequence is TGTGCCAGCAGCGAGACTTACTACAATGAGCAGTTCTTC. Translation: CASSETYYNEQFF.